These T cell receptor beta chains were read from a single sample in a study of T cell responses to AZD1222 COVID-19 vaccine. Produced via immunoSEQ multiplex PCR; TCRdb's table is partial and in-frame only. The table includes about 140,000 clones, approximately 90% detected once. Sequenced material: peripheral blood, taken on day 0 of AZD1222 vaccination. These receptors all stem from an adult in good health. Each CDR3 is given with its conserved first and last residue. The order of the fields is D gene, V gene, J gene, clone size, CDR3 protein, CDR3 DNA. A D gene is named only where the DNA matches it firmly. The size entry is marked missing in some rows and otherwise reads once, few, many or a size class.

d_gene: -
v_gene: TRBV9
j_gene: TRBJ2-2
abundance: -
CDR3aa: CASSVGGGARTGELFF
CDR3nt: TGTGCCAGCAGCGTAGGTGGCGGGGCAAGAACCGGGGAGCTGTTTTTT

d_gene: -
v_gene: TRBV28
j_gene: TRBJ2-5
abundance: -
CDR3aa: CASQGRLGTQYF
CDR3nt: TGTGCCAGCCAAGGCCGTTTGGGAACCCAGTACTTC

d_gene: TRBD1
v_gene: TRBV24-1
j_gene: TRBJ1-1
abundance: -
CDR3aa: CATSAAGGLNTEAFF
CDR3nt: TGTGCCACCAGTGCGGCAGGGGGCTTGAACACTGAAGCTTTCTTT

d_gene: -
v_gene: TRBV18
j_gene: TRBJ1-1
abundance: -
CDR3aa: CASSPQGQGTEAFF
CDR3nt: TGTGCCAGCTCACCACAGGGGCAGGGCACTGAAGCTTTCTTT

d_gene: -
v_gene: TRBV6-1
j_gene: TRBJ1-2
abundance: -
CDR3aa: CASSELSPGTFQIIYGYTF
CDR3nt: TGTGCCAGCAGTGAACTCTCCCCGGGGACATTCCAAATTATCTATGGCTACACCTTC

d_gene: -
v_gene: TRBV6-5
j_gene: TRBJ1-1
abundance: -
CDR3aa: CASSYLGLGEAFF
CDR3nt: TGTGCCAGCAGTTACTTGGGGTTGGGTGAAGCTTTCTTT

d_gene: -
v_gene: TRBV18
j_gene: TRBJ1-1
abundance: -
CDR3aa: CASSPILPTENTEAFF
CDR3nt: TGTGCCAGCTCACCAATTCTCCCCACAGAGAACACTGAAGCTTTCTTT

d_gene: -
v_gene: TRBV6-5
j_gene: TRBJ1-5
abundance: -
CDR3aa: CATKQGGERQPQHF
CDR3nt: TGTGCCACCAAGCAGGGAGGGGAAAGGCAGCCCCAGCATTTT

d_gene: TRBD1
v_gene: TRBV13
j_gene: TRBJ1-1
abundance: -
CDR3aa: CASSFGTENTEAFF
CDR3nt: TGTGCCAGCAGCTTCGGGACAGAGAACACTGAAGCTTTCTTT

d_gene: -
v_gene: TRBV5-1
j_gene: TRBJ1-2
abundance: -
CDR3aa: CASSAGHSYGYTF
CDR3nt: TGCGCCAGCAGCGCGGGACACAGCTATGGCTACACCTTC

d_gene: -
v_gene: TRBV5-6
j_gene: TRBJ1-2
abundance: -
CDR3aa: CASRETGYDGYTF
CDR3nt: TGTGCCAGCAGGGAAACAGGTTATGATGGCTACACCTTC

d_gene: TRBD1
v_gene: TRBV5-1
j_gene: TRBJ2-7
abundance: -
CDR3aa: CASSLGHLGRGTYEQYF
CDR3nt: TGCGCCAGCAGCTTGGGGCATCTCGGCAGGGGGACCTACGAGCAGTACTTC

d_gene: TRBD1
v_gene: TRBV4-3
j_gene: TRBJ1-5
abundance: -
CDR3aa: CASSQDYRGRGLLNQPQHF
CDR3nt: TGCGCCAGCAGCCAAGATTATCGCGGCAGGGGGCTTCTCAATCAGCCCCAGCATTTT

d_gene: TRBD1
v_gene: TRBV28
j_gene: TRBJ1-6
abundance: -
CDR3aa: CASSGGQGGRPLHF
CDR3nt: TGTGCCAGCAGCGGGGGACAGGGAGGGAGACCCCTCCACTTT

d_gene: -
v_gene: TRBV10-3
j_gene: TRBJ1-2
abundance: -
CDR3aa: CAIRSEAPNYGYTF
CDR3nt: TGTGCCATCAGATCGGAGGCACCCAACTATGGCTACACCTTC

d_gene: TRBD1
v_gene: TRBV30
j_gene: TRBJ1-5
abundance: -
CDR3aa: CAWSLQQGTRNQPQHF
CDR3nt: TGTGCCTGGAGTTTGCAACAGGGGACGCGCAATCAGCCCCAGCATTTT

d_gene: -
v_gene: TRBV7-2
j_gene: TRBJ1-2
abundance: -
CDR3aa: CASSPTLTAAPGYTF
CDR3nt: TGTGCCAGCAGCCCGACTTTGACAGCCGCACCCGGCTACACCTTC

d_gene: TRBD1
v_gene: TRBV6-4
j_gene: TRBJ2-2
abundance: -
CDR3aa: CASSEGQSTGELFF
CDR3nt: TGTGCCAGCAGTGAGGGACAGAGCACCGGGGAGCTGTTTTTT

d_gene: -
v_gene: TRBV24-1
j_gene: TRBJ2-7
abundance: -
CDR3aa: CATSEGRQEEQYF
CDR3nt: TGTGCCACCAGTGAAGGGAGGCAGGAAGAGCAGTACTTC

d_gene: -
v_gene: TRBV4-2
j_gene: TRBJ1-1
abundance: -
CDR3aa: CASSQDEGGTEAFF
CDR3nt: TGTGCCAGCAGCCAAGATGAGGGCGGCACTGAAGCTTTCTTT

d_gene: -
v_gene: TRBV3-1/TRBV3-2
j_gene: TRBJ1-5
abundance: -
CDR3aa: CASSQGWGSNQPQHF
CDR3nt: TGTGCCAGCAGCCAAGGATGGGGGAGCAATCAGCCCCAGCATTTT

d_gene: TRBD1
v_gene: TRBV24-1
j_gene: TRBJ1-4
abundance: few
CDR3aa: CATSDPPRDRFGKLFF
CDR3nt: TGTGCCACCAGTGACCCACCACGGGACAGGTTCGGAAAACTGTTTTTT

d_gene: -
v_gene: TRBV5-8
j_gene: TRBJ2-7
abundance: -
CDR3aa: CASSREIAASNEQYF
CDR3nt: TGTGCCAGCAGCCGGGAGATAGCGGCATCCAACGAGCAGTACTTC

d_gene: TRBD1
v_gene: TRBV10-3
j_gene: TRBJ1-4
abundance: -
CDR3aa: CAISERQGPNEKLFF
CDR3nt: TGTGCCATCAGTGAGCGACAGGGCCCTAATGAAAAACTGTTTTTT

d_gene: -
v_gene: TRBV6-4
j_gene: TRBJ1-2
abundance: -
CDR3aa: CASSPGRGGYTF
CDR3nt: TGTGCCAGCAGCCCAGGCAGGGGAGGCTACACCTTC

d_gene: -
v_gene: TRBV3-1/TRBV3-2
j_gene: TRBJ2-1
abundance: -
CDR3aa: CASSQRRVSYNEQFF
CDR3nt: TGTGCCAGCAGCCAACGGAGGGTCTCCTACAATGAGCAGTTCTTC